This T cell receptor (beta chain) was captured in a study of vaccination effects on CD4 cells after COVID-19 (dated 2022 in TCRdb). About the full investigation: Post-vaccine samples across the study were collected a median of 72 days after the second dose, with a range of 14 to 241. The Oncomine TCR Beta short-read assay on an Illumina iSeq 100 was used to sequence cultures from other donors in the study. A total of 10 COVID-19 convalescent patients and a handful of SARS-CoV-2-naive healthy vaccine recipients were included in the full study. SARS-CoV-2 spike-specific CD4+ TCR repertoires from before and after mRNA vaccination were compared in COVID-19 convalescent patients and in infection-naive vaccine recipients.

What the research found in general, with its limitations: Among healthy vaccine recipients, nearly all vaccine-induced clones were SARS-CoV-2 mono-reactive, and just 1 of 255 was cross-reactive with common cold coronaviruses. Clones induced by infection and clones induced by vaccination both contracted markedly at late timepoints after vaccination, which fits with T cell responses waning over time. Limitations of the study were the small number of convalescent patients and the absence of early post-infection timepoints.

To identify antigen-specific CD4+ T cell clonotypes by their expansion, the ViraFEST assay first stimulated PBMC with viral peptide pools and then applied TCR sequencing. After around eleven days of culture, CD4+ T cells were isolated with the EasySep CD4+ T cell isolation kit. Each participant got two doses of an mRNA SARS-CoV-2 vaccine, either BNT162b2 or mRNA-1273. Negative nucleocapsid antibody results before and after vaccination confirmed that the healthy vaccine recipients had no prior SARS-CoV-2 infection. Approximately 2 million PBMC per well were cultured in IMDM with about 4.6% human AB serum, 10 IU/ml IL-2 and gentamicin, plus 10 ug/ml peptides. Half of the culture medium was replaced with fresh IL-2-containing medium on days 3 and 7. Unless otherwise noted, each peptide stimulation condition was cultured in triplicate wells. Using Ficoll-Paque Plus gradient centrifugation, PBMC were separated from whole blood and then either used fresh or cryopreserved at -140C. The spike proteins of SARS-CoV-2 and of the common cold coronaviruses HCoV-NL63, HCoV-OC43 and HCoV-229E were spanned by overlapping peptide pools. The QIAamp micro DNA kit was used to extract genomic DNA from the cultured CD4+ T cells.

The CDR3 runs 14 amino acids, cysteine and phenylalanine included. Only the CDR3 DNA stays, 42 bases, in frame from base 1. The germline V and J ends show losses of 4 bases and 5 bases respectively, and no gene match explains 7 bases of the junction. CDR1 and CDR2, looked up from the germline V gene, are SGHRS and YFSETQ. Libraries came from the immunoSEQ multiplex PCR assay. DNA from the cultured and isolated CD4+ T cells underwent TCR beta CDR3 sequencing. In the original analysis: The analysis removed non-productive TCR sequences, trimmed reads to the CDR3 region, and retained only CDR3s that were 7 or more amino acids long. Antigen-specific clonotypes were identified with the MANAFEST web app by comparing expansion in peptide wells against reference cultures. For clones to be considered positive, expansion at FDR<0.05 versus reference and all other wells, an odds ratio above 5, and a frequency above 0.1% in two replicate wells were required. Cross-reactive clonotypes were defined as significantly expanded in SARS-CoV-2 spike wells and in at least one common cold coronavirus spike condition. Levenshtein distance calculated with the stringdist R package was used to assess CDR3 similarity, and unrooted trees were constructed with ape in R 3.6.1. TCRdb holds this immuneACCESS table with in-frame rearrangements only. Some clones are missing; in checked studies, unresolved V genes explain under half, and the rest has no known cause. The V and J calls and clone size come from that table; D and trimming were worked out from the DNA. For this sample the table gives roughly 27,000 clones, of which around four fifths were detected only once. In total, the top ten clones hold roughly 1.4% of the sample.

Notes on this clone: The clone's antigen remains unknown. No base-level quality is on record; no much larger clone is a single base apart. This CDR3 is also generated by other DNA sequences in the sample.

The sequencing used CD4+ T cells from PBMCs cultured with HCoV-NL63 spike peptides, collected after COVID-19 vaccination. Read against the paper, the sample's cell subset or site label means: HCoV-NL63 spike overlapping peptide pool stimulation. The TCR originated in a human donor who received a COVID-19 vaccine. Some clones in this sample may be carry-over from other donors' samples. In this chain, TRBV5-1 is recombined with TRBJ2-5; TRBD1 lines up with 8 middle nucleotides. At the DNA level, the sequence is TGCGCCAGCAGCCGCGGACAGGGCGGGGAGACCCAGTACTTC. This yields the protein CASSRGQGGETQYF. When the CDR3 is completed using the reference TRBV5-1 and TRBJ2-5 genes on either side, the full variable domain is KAGVTQTPRYLIKTRGQQVTLSCSPISGHRSVSWYQQTPGQGLQFLFEYFSETQRNKGNFPGRFSGRQFSNSRSEMNVSTLELGDSALYLCASSRGQGGETQYFGPGTRLLVL.